This TCR beta chain appears in the sequencing data of a study of blood T cell repertoires in COVID-19. Study background: T cells, B-cell-depleted T cells, or PBMCs provided the cDNA or gDNA that served as material.

Seattle researchers signed up patients amid active infection and tracked them longitudinally. V lost 4 bases and J 6 bases, leaving 18 bases between the germline ends. Germline assignment: CDR1 SGHKS and CDR2 YYEKEE (reference sequence). The CDR3 has 15 amino acids. Methods used by the authors: Nucleated cell number was recorded as an estimate derived from reference gene primer amplification. Using immunoSEQ multiplex PCR, the repertoire was profiled, and TCRdb retains in-frame clones only, with some absent. That table is the source of V, J and clone size, and D and trimming were worked out from the DNA. This sample has tens of thousands of clones, with approximately 81% found just once.

Sequencing used peripheral blood. This TCR was recovered from a man in his 70s with COVID-19, enrolled during active disease. The chain employs TRBV5-5 and TRBJ2-3; no clear D. In DNA, the CDR3 is TGTGCCAGCAGCCCTGGGCCCCGACCCAGCGATACGCAGTATTTT. Translation: CASSPGPRPSDTQYF.